Sequencing of this TCR beta chain was carried out in a study of blood T cell repertoires in COVID-19. Libraries were prepared by immunoSEQ multiplex PCR; TCRdb keeps only in-frame clonotypes and omits some of them. This sample has about 76,000 clones, with under 95% found just once. The source material was peripheral blood. This TCR derives from a man aged 45-65 years with acute or convalescent COVID-19.

CDR3 nucleotide sequence: TGTGCCAGCAGTGAAAGGCAGGGCCAGTTGAACATTCAGTACTTC. Encoded protein: CASSERQGQLNIQYF. V usage is TRBV6-1 and J usage is TRBJ2-4, with D perhaps matching TRBD1 (5 bases). There are 15 residues in the CDR3. Trimming took off 2 bases at V and 7 bases at J, with 15 bases between the two ends. Germline CDR1 reads MNHNS; CDR2 reads SASEGT.